This TCR beta chain came from a study of T cell repertoires in cytomegalovirus infection. One entry per CDR3 protein results from TCRdb running MiXCR on the reads. This sample yields about 900,000 distinct CDR3 sequences, of which around 32% are seen a single time; over 12% belongs to the top ten. As regards this clonotype: Its cognate antigen is unknown. A much larger clone lies one base from this, so it may be a read error.

Trimming removed 6 bases from V and 0 bases from J, with 6 bases in between. From germline, CDR1 is MDHEN and CDR2 SYDVKM. This CDR3 is 13 amino acids long. The chain uses TRBV28 and TRBJ2-1; the D is unclear. The receptor comes from a human donor in good health (CMV status not recorded). Some clones in this sample may be carry-over from other donors' samples. Specimen: cultured CD8+ T cells from PBMCs, collected from culture after CMV antigen stimulation. CDR3 amino acids: CASSPHSYNEQFF. The CDR3 DNA follows: TGTGCCAGCAGCCCTCACTCCTACAATGAGCAGTTCTTC.